One and the same sample provided the 18 T cell receptor beta chains below, sequenced in a study of CD8+CD57+ T cells in acquired aplastic anemia. Profiling of TCR beta VDJ combinations and CDR3 sequences used genomic DNA as template. MiXCR, applied by TCRdb to the reads, yields one record per CDR3 protein. This table has fewer than 300,000 distinct CDR3 sequences, 65% to 90% appearing once. The authors sequenced patients whose flow cytometry had shown CD8+CD57+ cell expansion. Source material: sorted CD4+, CD8+, or CD8+CD57+ T cells (not recorded which) from PBMCs. The receptors originated from a human donor with aplastic anemia.

The chain combines TRBV11-3 with TRBJ2-3; 7 bases agree with TRBD1. Germline values: CDR1 SGHNT, CDR2 YENEEA. V lost 8 bases, J lost 6 bases, and 11 bases stayed unmatched. The CDR3 consists of 14 residues. The CDR3 DNA sequence: TGTGCCAGCTCAAGACAGGGCAACGCCGATACGCAGTATTTT. As protein: CASSRQGNADTQYF.

The chain uses TRBV7-6 and TRBJ1-6, with a weak D call TRBD1 (6 bases). The CDR3 is made up of 16 amino acids. Germline loops: CDR1 SGHVS, CDR2 FNYEAQ. Trimming cost V 3 bases and J 10 bases, with 19 bases left between them. CDR3 residues: CASSLGDGTKESPLHF. The DNA of the CDR3 is TGTGCCAGCAGCTTGGGGGACGGGACAAAAGAGTCACCCCTCCACTTT.

The rearrangement uses TRBV9 and TRBJ1-6, with D possibly matching TRBD1 (5 bases). Trimming left V 3 bases short and J 10 bases short, with 20 bases between. Looked up from germline, CDR1 is SGDLS and CDR2 is YYNGEE. This CDR3 has 16 amino acids. The CDR3 sequence: CASSGDGRGGNSPLHF. The CDR3 DNA reads TGTGCCAGCAGCGGGGACGGGAGGGGAGGCAACTCACCCCTCCACTTT.

The gene calls are TRBV7-2 and TRBJ2-7; weak D call: TRBD2 (5 bases). Germline V lookup: CDR1 SGHTA, CDR2 FQGNSA. The CDR3 is 12 amino acids. The V and J ends lost 1 base and 7 bases respectively, with 8 bases between them. CDR3 DNA sequence: TGTGCCAGCAGCTTAGGTCGAGGGGAGCAGTACTTC. It translates to CASSLGRGEQYF. Full variable domain (rest looked up from reference TRBV7-2 and TRBJ2-7): GAGVSQSPSNKVTEKGKDVELRCDPISGHTALYWYRQSLGQGLEFLIYFQGNSAPDKSGLPSDRFSAERTGGSVSTLTIQRTQQEDSAVYLCASSLGRGEQYFGPGTRLTVT.

Comments on this clonotype: Its ends do not fully match the called genes, so a read error is possible. The CDR3 sequence is CASSLVPGDLSLGF. DNA for the CDR3: TGTGCCAGCAGCTTAGTACCCGGGGACCTTTCGTTGGGATTT. The genes are TRBV7-9 and TRBJ2-3; D possibly matches TRBD1 or TRBD2 (5 bases each). Germline V gives CDR1 SEHNR, CDR2 FQNEAQ (reference sequence). The CDR3 consists of 14 residues.

A remark on this clonotype: At one end the junction does not follow the germline gene, possibly because of a read error. The chain combines TRBV7-9 with TRBJ2-3; perhaps TRBD1 as D (6 bases). The CDR3 extends over 14 amino acids. Germline loops: CDR1 SEHNR, CDR2 FQNEAQ (reference sequence). The CDR3 DNA reads as TGTGCCAGCAGCTTCGCACCGGGTCAGGGGAACCATTGCTTT. It is translated as CASSFAPGQGNHCF.

J is TRBJ1-6 and V is TRBV19; 8 bases are shared with TRBD1. The trim removed 5 bases at V and 8 bases at J, leaving 11 bases unmatched. Germline-derived CDR1 and CDR2 are LNHDA and SQIVND (reference sequence). This CDR3 is built from 16 residues. The CDR3 coding sequence is TGTGCCAGTAGTTTGACGGACAGGGTACAGGATTCACCCCTCCACTTT. Its translation: CASSLTDRVQDSPLHF.

In the case of this clonotype: No conserved phenylalanine or tryptophan ends this CDR3, so it is likely a read error. It is unclear where the CDR3 begins or ends on the DNA, so no DNA is shown, and the CDR3 is as TCRdb lists it. The gene calls are TRBV4-2 and TRBJ1-2. Both ends counted, the CDR3 spans 9 residues. Per the germline V gene, CDR1 is LGHNA and CDR2 is YNFKEQ. The CDR3 protein is CASSQDQGM.

This clonotype has a single count. One end of the junction varies from germline; a read error may be responsible. The rearrangement links TRBV29-1 to TRBJ2-3; unclear D gene. Germline CDR1 SQVTM, CDR2 ANQGSEA. This CDR3 is 14 amino acids long. The CDR3 DNA sequence: TGCGGCGCGACCGGAGCAGAAAGCACCGATACGCAGTATTTT. This translates into CGATGAESTDTQYF.

This clonotype showed up just a few times. The rearrangement links TRBV11-3 to TRBJ1-1; weak D call: TRBD1 (5 bases). This CDR3 has 15 residues. Germline CDR1 is SGHNT and CDR2 is YENEEA. V lost 1 base and J 1 base, leaving 10 bases between the germline ends. The CDR3 DNA sequence: TGTGCCAGCAGCTTAGCGGGGGGAGGGAACACTGAAGCTTTCTTT. As protein: CASSLAGGGNTEAFF.

The gene calls are TRBV15 and TRBJ2-5; D unresolved. This CDR3 contains 14 residues. Per the germline V gene, CDR1 is LNHNV and CDR2 is YYDKDF (reference sequence). V lost 1 base and J 8 bases, leaving 14 bases between the germline ends. In DNA form, the CDR3 reads TGTGCCACCAGCAGAGGCAGCGAGCAATTCACCCAGTACTTC. It specifies CATSRGSEQFTQYF.

This chain uses TRBV11-3 with TRBJ1-5, with a weak D call TRBD1 (6 bases). CDR3 length: 13 amino acids. The germline CDR1 and CDR2 sequences are SGHNT and YENEEA. Trimming shortened V by 8 bases and J by 7 bases, and 15 bases separated the two germline ends. Here the CDR3 DNA reads TGTGCCAGCGGCCTAGCTGGGACACAGCCCCAGCATTTT. Protein: CASGLAGTQPQHF.

The chain's CDR3 is CASSVDGSVGNIQYF. CDR3 nucleotides: TGTGCCAGCAGCGTAGATGGGTCGGTCGGAAACATTCAGTACTTC. This sequence joins TRBV9 and TRBJ2-4; no firm D call. Per the germline V gene, CDR1 is SGDLS and CDR2 is YYNGEE. Trimming shortened V by 0 bases and J by 6 bases, and 13 bases separated the two germline ends. CDR3 length: 15 amino acids.

V gene TRBV7-8 combines with J gene TRBJ2-3, with TRBD1 as a possible D gene (6 bases). Trimming removed 3 bases at V and 10 bases at J, with 20 bases between. In germline, CDR1 is SGHVS, CDR2 FQNEAQ. The CDR3 has 15 residues. The CDR3 loop is CASSFDPERTAPQYF. The DNA for the CDR3 is TGTGCCAGCAGCTTTGATCCAGAGAGGACAGCTCCGCAGTATTTT.

As to this clonotype: At one of its ends the junction is not consistent with the germline gene, which may arise from a read error. The chain uses TRBV9 and TRBJ1-2; no clear D. Germline V lookup: CDR1 SGDLS, CDR2 YYNGEE. The CDR3 sequence is 13 residues long. The CDR3 DNA follows: TGTGCCAGCAGCCAAGGCCCTGCTGCGCAGTACTTTTTC. It codes for CASSQGPAAQYFF.

This chain connects TRBV10-3 to TRBJ2-7, with D perhaps matching TRBD1 (6 bases). Trimming shortened V by 6 bases and J by 1 base, and 13 bases separated the two germline ends. The CDR3 is 14 residues long. Germline CDR1 reads ENHRY; CDR2 reads SYGVKD. The chain's CDR3 is CAISATGSSYEQYF. CDR3 bases: TGTGCCATCAGCGCGACAGGTTCTTCCTACGAGCAGTACTTC.

With regard to this clonotype: Sequence at one end of the junction differs from germline and may be a read error. The chain links TRBV7-3 to TRBJ2-3, with D unresolved. Germline loops: CDR1 SGHTA, CDR2 FQGTGA. The CDR3 contains 14 residues. The chain's CDR3 is CASSLSGSAQDQSF. The CDR3 coding sequence is TGTGCCAGCAGCTTATCAGGCAGTGCGCAAGATCAATCTTTT.

This clonotype is a singleton in its sample. One end of the junction is discordant with germline, which a read error may explain. The chain employs TRBV7-3 and TRBJ2-5; no clear D gene. The length of the CDR3 is 14 residues. From germline, CDR1 is SGHTA and CDR2 FQGTGA. CDR3 sequence: CASSRGSAQVTQDF. CDR3 sequence (DNA): TGTGCCAGCAGCAGAGGCAGCGCGCAAGTGACCCAGGACTTC. Full variable domain (outside the CDR3, taken from reference TRBV7-3 and TRBJ2-5): GAGVSQTPSNKVTEKGKYVELRCDPISGHTALYWYRQSLGQGPEFLIYFQGTGAADDSGLPNDRFFAVRPEGSVSTLKIQRTERGDSAVYLCASSRGSAQVTQDFGPGTRLLVL.